The 12 T cell receptor beta chains below come from one sample, sequenced in a study of Ad26.COV2.S vaccination and SARS-CoV-2 variants. Using immunoSEQ multiplex PCR, the repertoire was profiled, and TCRdb retains in-frame clones only, with some absent. The sample lists some 340,000 clones; 86% were seen once. Sample treatment: some 20 received Ad26.COV2.S at low or high dose, single or two shots; five or six received placebo; per-sample allocation not given. Collection of samples fell on day 63 after the first vaccine or placebo injection. Source: peripheral blood, taken in a trial of Ad26.COV2.S vaccine versus placebo. The receptors here all came from a person aged 18-60 years who received the Ad26.COV2.S COVID-19 vaccine or a placebo.

V usage is TRBV18 and J usage is TRBJ2-2, with 9 bases matching TRBD1. The germline CDR1 and CDR2 sequences are KGHSH and LQKENI. V gave up 6 bases and J gave up 2 bases; unmatched junction bases: 7. This CDR3 contains 16 residues. DNA of the CDR3: TGTGCCAGCTCCCCGAGACAGGGGGACAACACCGGGGAGCTGTTTTTT. It is translated as CASSPRQGDNTGELFF. Full variable domain (outside the CDR3, taken from reference TRBV18 and TRBJ2-2): NAGVMQNPRHLVRRRGQEARLRCSPMKGHSHVYWYRQLPEEGLKFMVYLQKENIIDESGMPKERFSAEFPKEGPSILRIQQVVRGDSAAYFCASSPRQGDNTGELFFGEGSRLTVL.

This clone showed up just a few times. V and J are TRBV29-1 and TRBJ2-7; D not certain. The CDR3 spans 13 residues. The V end was cut by 2 bases, the J end by 9 bases, with 17 bases between. From germline, CDR1 is SQVTM and CDR2 ANQGSEA. The CDR3 is CSVEYSDNTPQYF. CDR3 bases: TGCAGCGTTGAATACAGCGATAACACCCCGCAGTACTTC.

This clone was observed a few times. The chain links TRBV7-2 to TRBJ2-3; D could derive from TRBD1 or TRBD2 (5 bases each). V lost 7 bases and J lost 7, with 15 bases in between. This CDR3 comprises 13 residues. The germline CDR1 and CDR2 sequences are SGHTA and FQGNSA. The CDR3 sequence: CASTQSRDHTQYF. CDR3 nucleotide sequence: TGTGCCAGCACCCAATCCAGGGACCATACGCAGTATTTT.

The chain recombines TRBV7-2 with TRBJ2-1; 8 positions match TRBD1. Germline V gene lookup returns CDR1 SGHTA and CDR2 FQGNSA. This CDR3 has 14 amino acids. With V trimmed by 0 bases and J by 9 bases, 4 bases remained unmatched. In DNA, the CDR3 is TGTGCCAGCAGCTTAGCCGACAGGGGTGTTGAGCAGTTCTTC. This encodes CASSLADRGVEQFF.

The chain employs TRBV3-1 (or the pseudogene TRBV3-2) and TRBJ2-5; the D call may be TRBD1 or TRBD2 (5 bases each). Germline V gene data show CDR1 as LGHDT and CDR2 as YNNKEL (reference sequence). There are 14 residues in the CDR3. V shed 1 base and J shed 9 bases, with 15 bases lying between them. The CDR3 here is CASSQVRVRDAQYF. Here the CDR3 DNA reads TGTGCCAGCAGCCAAGTCAGGGTGAGGGACGCCCAGTACTTC.

V usage is TRBV19 and J usage is TRBJ1-3; D uncertain. V was shortened by 5 bases and J by 2 bases, with 7 bases between the two germline ends. CDR1 and CDR2 from the germline V gene are LNHDA and SQIVND (reference sequence). The CDR3 runs 13 residues. CDR3: CASSQGTGNTIYF. DNA of the CDR3: TGTGCCAGTAGTCAAGGTACTGGAAACACCATATATTTT.

The rearrangement joins TRBV7-2 to TRBJ1-4; D is unresolved. The CDR3 is 16 residues long. Per germline, CDR1 SGHTA and CDR2 FQGNSA. The V end was cut by 0 bases, the J end by 8 bases, with 16 bases between. The CDR3 protein is CASSLARLGGGEKLFF. The CDR3 region has the DNA TGTGCCAGCAGCTTAGCGCGACTGGGAGGAGGGGAAAAACTGTTTTTT.

This chain connects TRBV29-1 to TRBJ1-2; weak D call: TRBD1 (6 bases). Germline CDR1 is SQVTM and CDR2 is ANQGSEA. The V and J ends lost 6 bases and 6 bases respectively, with 14 bases between them. This CDR3 is 12 amino acids long. The CDR3 bases are TGCAGCGTGGGGGCGTGGGCTGATGGCTACACCTTC. This codes for CSVGAWADGYTF.

This clone has just one count. The J gene is TRBJ1-2, the V gene TRBV20-1; D unclear. V shed 3 bases and J shed 8 bases, with 13 bases lying between them. CDR1 is DFQATT and CDR2 is SNEGSKA in the germline V gene (reference sequence). The CDR3 has 12 amino acids. The CDR3 sequence: CSASDQNRGYTF. In DNA, the CDR3 is TGCAGTGCTAGTGACCAGAACCGGGGCTACACCTTC.

The chain employs TRBV19 and TRBJ2-1; TRBD2 might be the D (7 bases). Germline V gene data show CDR1 as LNHDA and CDR2 as SQIVND (reference sequence). The CDR3 sequence is 14 residues long. Trimming took 5 bases from V and 0 from J, leaving 8 bases between them. This chain's CDR3 is CASSRGASYNEQFF. The CDR3 nucleotides are TGTGCCAGTAGTCGGGGGGCCTCCTACAATGAGCAGTTCTTC.

V is TRBV2 and J is TRBJ2-7, with D perhaps matching TRBD1 (9 bases). The CDR3 covers 16 residues. Germline V gene sequence: CDR1 SNHLY, CDR2 FYNNEI. V lost 8 bases, J lost 3 bases, and 23 bases lay in between. CDR3 region: CASRGGTGQNLYEQYF. In DNA form, the CDR3 reads TGTGCCAGCCGGGGGGGGACAGGGCAAAATCTCTACGAGCAGTACTTC.

V gene TRBV2 combines with J gene TRBJ1-1; TRBD1 is a possible D gene (6 bases). The V end lost 8 bases, the J end lost 4 bases, and 17 bases lay between the germline ends. Per germline, CDR1 SNHLY and CDR2 FYNNEI. The CDR3 consists of 14 residues. CDR3 amino acids: CASVQGSKSTEAFF. CDR3 DNA sequence: TGTGCCAGCGTACAGGGATCGAAAAGCACTGAAGCTTTCTTT.